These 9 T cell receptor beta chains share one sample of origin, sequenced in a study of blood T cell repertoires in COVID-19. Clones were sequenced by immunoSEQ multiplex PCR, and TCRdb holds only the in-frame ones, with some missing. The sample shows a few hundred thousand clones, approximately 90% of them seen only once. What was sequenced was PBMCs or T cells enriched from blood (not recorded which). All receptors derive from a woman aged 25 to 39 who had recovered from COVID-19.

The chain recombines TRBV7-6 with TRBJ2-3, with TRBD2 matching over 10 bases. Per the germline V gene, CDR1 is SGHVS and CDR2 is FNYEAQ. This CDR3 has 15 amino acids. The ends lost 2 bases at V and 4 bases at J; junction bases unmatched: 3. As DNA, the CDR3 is TGTGCCAGCAGCTTAACAGCGGGGGGGGCAGATACGCAGTATTTT. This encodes CASSLTAGGADTQYF.

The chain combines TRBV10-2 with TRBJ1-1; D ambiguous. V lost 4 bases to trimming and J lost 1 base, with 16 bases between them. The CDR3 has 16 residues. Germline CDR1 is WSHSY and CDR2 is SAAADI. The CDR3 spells CASSVSGIDPNTEAFF. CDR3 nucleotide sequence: TGCGCCAGCAGTGTGTCCGGGATCGACCCGAACACTGAAGCTTTCTTT.

The CDR3 nucleotides are TGTGCCAGCAGCCGAGAGGCAACTAATGAAAAACTGTTTTTT. Amino acids: CASSREATNEKLFF. This chain connects TRBV9 to TRBJ1-4; D remains ambiguous. Germline-derived CDR1 and CDR2 are SGDLS and YYNGEE. CDR3 length: 14 residues. Trimming cost V 4 bases and J 0 bases, with 7 bases left between them.

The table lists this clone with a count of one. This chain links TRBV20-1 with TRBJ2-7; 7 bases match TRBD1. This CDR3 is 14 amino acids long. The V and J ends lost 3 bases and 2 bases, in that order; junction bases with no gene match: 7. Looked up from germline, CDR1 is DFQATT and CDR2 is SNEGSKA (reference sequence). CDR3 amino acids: CSASGQGEPYEQYF. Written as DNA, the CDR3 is TGCAGTGCTAGTGGTCAGGGGGAGCCCTACGAGCAGTACTTC.

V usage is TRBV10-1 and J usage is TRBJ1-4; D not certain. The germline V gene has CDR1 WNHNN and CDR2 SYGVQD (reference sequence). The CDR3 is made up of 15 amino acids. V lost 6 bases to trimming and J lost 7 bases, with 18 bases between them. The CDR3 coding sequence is TGCGCCAGCAGGGTCGGACGGAGGGTGGTTGAAAAACTGTTTTTT. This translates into CASRVGRRVVEKLFF.

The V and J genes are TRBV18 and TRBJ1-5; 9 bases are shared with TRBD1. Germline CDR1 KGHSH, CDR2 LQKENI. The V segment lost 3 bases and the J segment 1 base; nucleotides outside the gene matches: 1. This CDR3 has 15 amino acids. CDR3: CASSPDRGSNQPQHF. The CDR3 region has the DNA TGTGCCAGCTCACCGGACAGGGGAAGCAATCAGCCCCAGCATTTT.

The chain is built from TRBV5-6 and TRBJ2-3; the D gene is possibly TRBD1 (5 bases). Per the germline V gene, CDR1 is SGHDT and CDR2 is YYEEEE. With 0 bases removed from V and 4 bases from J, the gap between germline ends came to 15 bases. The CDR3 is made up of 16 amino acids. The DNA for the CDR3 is TGTGCCAGCAGCTTGGTCGACAGTCGCACGTCAGATACGCAGTATTTT. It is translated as CASSLVDSRTSDTQYF.

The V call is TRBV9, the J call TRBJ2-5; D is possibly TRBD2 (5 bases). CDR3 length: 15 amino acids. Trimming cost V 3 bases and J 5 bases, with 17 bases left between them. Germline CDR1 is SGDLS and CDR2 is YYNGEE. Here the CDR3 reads CASSEHPNRGETQYF. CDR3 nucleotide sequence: TGTGCCAGCAGCGAACACCCCAACCGAGGGGAGACCCAGTACTTC.

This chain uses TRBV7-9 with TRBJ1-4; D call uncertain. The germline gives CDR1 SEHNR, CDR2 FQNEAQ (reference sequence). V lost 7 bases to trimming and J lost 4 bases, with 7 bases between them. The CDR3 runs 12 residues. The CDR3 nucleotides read TGTGCCAGCAACAGAATTAATGAAAAACTGTTTTTT. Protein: CASNRINEKLFF.